Listed here are 16 T cell receptor beta chains from one sample, sequenced in a study of molecular identifiers for immune sequencing clone quantification (dated by TCRdb to between 2017 and 2018). The library relied on PCR. Sequenced using a NextSeq 500. TCRdb trimmed public reads at Q25 via fastp, called clones via MiXCR and kept in-frame beta chains. Entries are consolidated by CDR3 protein sequence, retaining the most common genes and DNA. The sample table holds approximately 590,000 distinct CDR3 sequences, of which roughly 25% were seen once. About 0.73% of the sample lies in the top ten. The specimen was naive CD8+ T cells from blood, with Jurkat cell RNA spiked in. This sample's cell subset or site label indicates: FACS-sorted CD8+CD4-CCR7+CD45RA+ naive T cells. These receptors all come from a human donor in good health. Some libraries in this study had Jurkat cell RNA spiked in.

As regards this clonotype: This may come from a read error, since a much larger clone is one base off. Because it lacks the conserved phenylalanine or tryptophan at the end, this CDR3 is likely a read error. The chain recombines TRBV30 with TRBJ2-7, with D perhaps being TRBD1 or TRBD2 (6 bases each). Germline CDR1 is GTSNPN and CDR2 is SVGIG (reference sequence). Trimming cost V 0 bases and J 2 bases, with 17 bases left between them. This CDR3 is built from 16 residues. CDR3 coding DNA: TGTGCCTGGAGTGTACGTGGGGGGCGGACAACCTACGAGCAGTACCTC. Protein: CAWSVRGGRTTYEQYL.

V and J are TRBV2 and TRBJ2-5; D remains ambiguous. There are 13 residues in the CDR3. Germline CDR1 is SNHLY and CDR2 is FYNNEI. Between the trimmed V and J ends, which lost 6 bases and 5 bases, there was a span of 13 bases. In DNA, the CDR3 is TGTGCCAGCAGACAAACAGAACGGGAGACCCAGTACTTC. Its translation is CASRQTERETQYF.

This CDR3 reads CASSYGQGAEKLFF. The DNA of the CDR3 is TGTGCCAGCAGTTACGGGCAGGGGGCGGAAAAACTGTTTTTT. This chain joins TRBV6-5 and TRBJ1-4, with 8 bases identical to TRBD1. The CDR3 is made up of 14 amino acids. Germline assignment: CDR1 MNHEY and CDR2 SVGAGI. V gave up 2 bases and J gave up 8 bases; unmatched junction bases: 4.

This clonotype was observed many times. This sequence joins TRBV7-9 and TRBJ2-3; D unclear. The CDR3 sequence is 15 residues long. V lost 2 bases, J lost 7 bases, and 16 bases lay in between. Per the germline V gene, CDR1 is SEHNR and CDR2 is FQNEAQ (reference sequence). Written as DNA, the CDR3 is TGTGCCAGCAGCTTAATTCCAGGTGTAGCAAATACGCAGTATTTT. It is translated as CASSLIPGVANTQYF.

The sample holds a few counts of this clonotype. Given the absence of the conserved phenylalanine or tryptophan at the CDR3 end, a read error is likely. The V gene is TRBV12-3 or TRBV12-4, the J gene TRBJ1-1; 8 nucleotides line up with TRBD1. CDR3 length equals 13 residues. V dropped 5 bases and J dropped 4; count of bases not matched to a gene: 3. CDR3 sequence (DNA): TGTGCCAGCAGTAAAGGACAGGGCACTGAAGCTTTCTTA. Translating gives CASSKGQGTEAFL.

This clonotype showed up just a few times. V is TRBV6-2 or TRBV6-3 and J is TRBJ2-3; 7 positions match TRBD2. Germline CDR1 is MNHEY and CDR2 is SVGEGT. The CDR3 totals 15 residues. The trim removed 6 bases at V and 2 bases at J, leaving 8 bases unmatched. The CDR3 DNA sequence: TGTGCCAGCAGAACGGGACTATCTTTCACAGATACGCAGTATTTT. Protein: CASRTGLSFTDTQYF.

This clonotype was found a few times. V usage is TRBV20-1 and J usage is TRBJ1-5; tentative D call: TRBD1 (5 bases). The CDR3 runs to 14 residues. Germline V lookup: CDR1 DFQATT, CDR2 SNEGSKA (reference sequence). The germline V and J ends were trimmed by 1 base and 7 bases, with 14 bases remaining between them. The CDR3 region has the DNA TGCAGTGCTAGAGTAGTGGGGGACGGACAGCCCCAGCATTTT. Its protein product is CSARVVGDGQPQHF.

The chain joins TRBV4-1 to TRBJ1-2; no definite D call. V was cut by 3 bases and J by 4 bases, with 9 bases left in between. This CDR3 has 13 residues. Germline assignment: CDR1 MGHRA and CDR2 YSYEKL. CDR3: CASSQGWGYGYTF. The CDR3 DNA reads as TGCGCCAGCAGCCAGGGCTGGGGCTATGGCTACACCTTC.

For this clonotype: At one end, the junction sequence differs from germline, possibly due to a read error. The chain couples TRBV7-2 to TRBJ2-1, with 12 bases matching TRBD2. Germline assignment: CDR1 SGHTA and CDR2 FQGNSA. This CDR3 spans 17 amino acids. CDR3 protein: CGSSQRLAGDLYNEQFF. The DNA of the CDR3 is TGTGGCAGCAGCCAAAGACTAGCGGGGGATCTCTACAATGAGCAGTTCTTC. The whole variable domain, filled in from reference TRBV7-2 and TRBJ2-1, reads GAGVSQSPSNKVTEKGKDVELRCDPISGHTALYWYRQSLGQGLEFLIYFQGNSAPDKSGLPSDRFSAERTGGSVSTLTIQRTQQEDSAVYLCGSSQRLAGDLYNEQFFGPGTRLTVL.

The chain recombines TRBV7-2 with TRBJ2-3; the D gene is possibly TRBD1 (6 bases). Germline lookup yields CDR1 SGHTA and CDR2 FQGNSA. The CDR3 spans 16 residues. The V end was cut by 6 bases, the J end by 1 base, with 17 bases between. The CDR3 region is CASSSLDSYRTDTQYF. The CDR3 DNA sequence: TGTGCCAGCAGTTCGCTGGACAGTTACCGCACAGATACGCAGTATTTT.

A word on this clonotype: Relative to the germline gene, one junction end is altered; a read error may explain this. This rearrangement joins TRBV6-5 to TRBJ2-7; 7 bases are shared with TRBD1. Germline V gene sequence: CDR1 MNHEY, CDR2 SVGAGI. The CDR3 contains 13 residues. In DNA form, the CDR3 reads TGTGCCAGCAGTTCGGACAGGAACTACGTGCAGTACTTC. Its translation is CASSSDRNYVQYF.

Concerning this clonotype: This sequence may be a read error, since a much larger clone differs from it by one base. This chain connects TRBV3-1 to TRBJ2-7, with unresolved D. Germline CDR1 LGHDT, CDR2 YNNKEL (reference sequence). This CDR3 is built from 14 residues. CDR3 residues: CASNQDWPLYEQYF. CDR3 coding DNA: TGTGCCAGCAACCAAGATTGGCCCCTCTACGAGCAGTACTTC.

As to this clonotype: A read error is possible here, since a much larger clone lies one base away. The chain recombines TRBV28 with TRBJ2-7, with a weak D call TRBD2 (6 bases). There are 13 residues in the CDR3. Germline CDR1 and CDR2: MDHEN and SYDVKM. The CDR3 DNA is TGTGCCAGCAGTTTACCGGGACTCTACGAGCAGCACTTC. Protein: CASSLPGLYEQHF. The whole variable domain, remainder taken from reference TRBV28 and TRBJ2-7, is DVKVTQSSRYLVKRTGEKVFLECVQDMDHENMFWYRQDPGLGLRLIYFSYDVKMKEKGDIPEGYSVSREKKERFSLILESASTNQTSMYLCASSLPGLYEQHFGPGTRLTVT.

This clonotype was observed at least ten times. The chain uses TRBV2 and TRBJ2-7; D is uncertain. Germline values: CDR1 SNHLY, CDR2 FYNNEI. The CDR3 is 13 residues long. Trimming pared 5 bases from V and 1 base from J, leaving 9 bases between. This CDR3 is CASSRQESYEQYF. The CDR3 DNA reads as TGTGCCAGCAGTCGGCAGGAGTCCTACGAGCAGTACTTC.

The chain employs TRBV13 and TRBJ2-2; D remains unclear. The CDR3 spans 15 residues. Deletions cut 5 bases from V and 4 bases from J, with 14 bases between. The germline CDR1 and CDR2 sequences are PRHDT and FYEKMQ (reference sequence). The DNA of the CDR3 is TGTGCCAGCAGCCACTCTACGCCCGGCACCGGGGAGCTGTTTTTT. It specifies CASSHSTPGTGELFF.

A note on this clonotype: A much larger clonotype is one base distant, so this may be a read error. The J gene is TRBJ1-2, the V gene TRBV20-1; no firm D call. Trimming took off 6 bases at V and 0 bases at J, with 11 bases between the two ends. Germline CDR1 DFQATT, CDR2 SNEGSKA (reference sequence). The CDR3 loop spans 13 amino acids. CDR3 loop: CSAKSPSNYGYTF. As DNA, the CDR3 is TGCAGTGCGAAGTCACCTTCTAACTATGGCTACACCTTC.